The present entry profiles one T cell receptor (beta chain) with its context. With V trimmed by 5 bases and J by 4 bases, 9 bases remained unmatched. Germline CDR1 reads SGHAT; CDR2 reads FQDESV (reference sequence). CDR3 length equals 16 residues. In the naive CD8 group, cells lacked CD45RO and were positively selected for CCR7, so terminally differentiated effector memory CD45RA+ cells were left out. Sequenced by immunoSEQ multiplex PCR; TCRdb stores in-frame clones only, minus some. The table shows around 1.9 million clones, with 90% to 95% occurring only once. The data originate from a study of shared clonotypes between healthy human individuals.

This TCR was recovered from a man aged 18 to 29 in good health. Some clones in this sample may be carry-over from other donors' samples. The sample taken for sequencing was naive CD8+ T cells from PBMCs. This rearrangement joins TRBV11-1 to TRBJ2-1; 9 nucleotides agree with TRBD1. The CDR3 nucleotides are TGTGCCAGCAGCCTATGGACAGGGGAGGGGTACAATGAGCAGTTCTTC. Its translation: CASSLWTGEGYNEQFF. Complete variable domain (other parts from reference TRBV11-1 and TRBJ2-1): EAEVAQSPRYKITEKSQAVAFWCDPISGHATLYWYRQILGQGPELLVQFQDESVVDDSQLPKDRFSAERLKGVDSTLKIQPAELGDSAMYLCASSLWTGEGYNEQFFGPGTRLTVL.